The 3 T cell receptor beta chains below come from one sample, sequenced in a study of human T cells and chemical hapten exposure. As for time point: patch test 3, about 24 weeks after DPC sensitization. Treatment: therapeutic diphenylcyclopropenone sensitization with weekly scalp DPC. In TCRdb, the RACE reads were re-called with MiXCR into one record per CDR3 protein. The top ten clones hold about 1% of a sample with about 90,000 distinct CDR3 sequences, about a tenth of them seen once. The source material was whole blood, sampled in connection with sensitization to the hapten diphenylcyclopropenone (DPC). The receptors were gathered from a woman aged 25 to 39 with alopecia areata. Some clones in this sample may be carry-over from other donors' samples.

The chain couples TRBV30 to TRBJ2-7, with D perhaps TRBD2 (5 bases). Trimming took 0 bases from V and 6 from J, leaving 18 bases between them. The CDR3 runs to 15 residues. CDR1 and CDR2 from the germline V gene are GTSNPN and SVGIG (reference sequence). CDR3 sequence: CAWSVRELVVSEQYF. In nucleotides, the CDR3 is TGTGCCTGGAGTGTACGGGAACTAGTAGTCTCCGAGCAGTACTTC.

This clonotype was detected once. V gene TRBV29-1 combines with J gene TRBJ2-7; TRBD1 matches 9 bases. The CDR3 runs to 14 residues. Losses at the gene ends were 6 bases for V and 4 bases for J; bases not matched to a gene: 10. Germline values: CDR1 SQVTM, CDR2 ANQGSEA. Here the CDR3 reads CSVNFGQGKYEQYF. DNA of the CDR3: TGCAGCGTCAATTTCGGACAGGGGAAATACGAGCAGTACTTC.

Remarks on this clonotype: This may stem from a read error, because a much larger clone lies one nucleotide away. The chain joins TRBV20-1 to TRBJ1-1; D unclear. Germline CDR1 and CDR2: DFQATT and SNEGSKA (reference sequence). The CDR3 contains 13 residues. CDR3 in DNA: TGCAGTGCTAGAGTGGGGTGGGAGCCTGAAACTTTCTTT. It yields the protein CSARVGWEPETFF.